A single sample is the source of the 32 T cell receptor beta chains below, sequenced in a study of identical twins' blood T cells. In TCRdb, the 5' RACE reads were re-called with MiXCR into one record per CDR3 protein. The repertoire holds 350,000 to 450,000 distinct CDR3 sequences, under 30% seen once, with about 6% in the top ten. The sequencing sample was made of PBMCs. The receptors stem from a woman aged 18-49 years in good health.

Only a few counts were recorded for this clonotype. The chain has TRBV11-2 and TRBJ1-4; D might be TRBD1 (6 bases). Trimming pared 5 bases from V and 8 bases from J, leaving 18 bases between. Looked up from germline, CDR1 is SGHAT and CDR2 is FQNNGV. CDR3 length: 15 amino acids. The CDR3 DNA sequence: TGTGCCAGCAGCCCGCCCGGGATGAGGGGGGAAAAACTGTTTTTT. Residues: CASSPPGMRGEKLFF.

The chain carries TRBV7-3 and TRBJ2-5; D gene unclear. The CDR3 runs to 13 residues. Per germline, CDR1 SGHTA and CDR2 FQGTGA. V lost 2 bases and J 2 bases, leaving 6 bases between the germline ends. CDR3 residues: CASSLPDQETQYF. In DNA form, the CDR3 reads TGTGCCAGCAGCTTACCCGATCAAGAGACCCAGTACTTC.

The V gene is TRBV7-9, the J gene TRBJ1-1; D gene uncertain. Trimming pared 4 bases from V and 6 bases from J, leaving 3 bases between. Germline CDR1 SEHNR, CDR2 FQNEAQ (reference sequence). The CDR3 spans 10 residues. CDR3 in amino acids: CASSWSEAFF. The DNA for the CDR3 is TGTGCCAGCAGCTGGTCTGAAGCTTTCTTT.

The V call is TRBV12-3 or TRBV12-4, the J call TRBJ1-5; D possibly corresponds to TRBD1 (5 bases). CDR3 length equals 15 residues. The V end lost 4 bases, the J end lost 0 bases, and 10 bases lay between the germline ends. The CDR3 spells CASSSDRYSNQPQHF. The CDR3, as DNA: TGTGCCAGCAGTTCCGACAGATATAGCAATCAGCCCCAGCATTTT.

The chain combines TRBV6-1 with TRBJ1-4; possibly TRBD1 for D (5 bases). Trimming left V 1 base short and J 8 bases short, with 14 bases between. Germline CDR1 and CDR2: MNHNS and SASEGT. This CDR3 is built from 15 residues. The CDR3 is CASSEGRGTGEKLFF. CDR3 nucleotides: TGTGCCAGCAGTGAAGGGAGGGGAACAGGCGAAAAACTGTTTTTT.

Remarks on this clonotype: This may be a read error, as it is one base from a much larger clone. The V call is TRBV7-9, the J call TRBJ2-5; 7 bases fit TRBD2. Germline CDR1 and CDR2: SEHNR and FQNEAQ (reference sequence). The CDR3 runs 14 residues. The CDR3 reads CTSSYRDSGETQYF. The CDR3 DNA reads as TGTACCAGCAGCTACCGTGATAGCGGGGAGACCCAGTACTTC. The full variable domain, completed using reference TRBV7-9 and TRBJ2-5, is DTGVSQNPRHKITKRGQNVTFRCDPISEHNRLYWYRQTLGQGPEFLTYFQNEAQLEKSRLLSDRFSAERPKGSFSTLEIQRTEQGDSAMYLCTSSYRDSGETQYFGPGTRLLVL.

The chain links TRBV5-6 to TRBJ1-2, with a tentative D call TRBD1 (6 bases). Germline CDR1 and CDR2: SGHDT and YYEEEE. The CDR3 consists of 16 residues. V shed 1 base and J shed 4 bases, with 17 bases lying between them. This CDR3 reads CASSLKLGTFLYGYTF. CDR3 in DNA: TGTGCCAGCAGCTTGAAGCTCGGGACATTCCTCTATGGCTACACCTTC.

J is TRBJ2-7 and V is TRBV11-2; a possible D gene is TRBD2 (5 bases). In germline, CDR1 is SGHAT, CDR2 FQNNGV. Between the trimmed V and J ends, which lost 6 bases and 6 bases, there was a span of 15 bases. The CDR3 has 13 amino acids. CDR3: CASRFQLDSEQYF. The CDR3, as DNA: TGTGCCAGCAGATTCCAACTAGACTCCGAGCAGTACTTC.

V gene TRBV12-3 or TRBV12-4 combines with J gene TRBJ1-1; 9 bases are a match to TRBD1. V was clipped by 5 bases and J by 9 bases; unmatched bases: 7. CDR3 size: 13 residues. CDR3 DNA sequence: TGTGCCAGCAGTACCACCGGGACAGGGAAAGCTTTCTTT. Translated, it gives CASSTTGTGKAFF.

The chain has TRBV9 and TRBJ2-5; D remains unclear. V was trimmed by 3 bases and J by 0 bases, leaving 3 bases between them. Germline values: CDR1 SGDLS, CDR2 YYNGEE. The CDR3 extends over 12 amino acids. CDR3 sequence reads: CASSANQETQYF. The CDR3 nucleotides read TGTGCCAGCAGCGCCAACCAAGAGACCCAGTACTTC.

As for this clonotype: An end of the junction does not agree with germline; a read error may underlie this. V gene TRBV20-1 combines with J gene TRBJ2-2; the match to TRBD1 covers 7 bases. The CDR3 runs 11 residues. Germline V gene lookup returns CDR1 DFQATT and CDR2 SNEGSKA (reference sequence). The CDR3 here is CSTSPLTGKVF. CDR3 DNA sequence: TGCAGTACTTCTCCCCTGACAGGGAAAGTTTTT.

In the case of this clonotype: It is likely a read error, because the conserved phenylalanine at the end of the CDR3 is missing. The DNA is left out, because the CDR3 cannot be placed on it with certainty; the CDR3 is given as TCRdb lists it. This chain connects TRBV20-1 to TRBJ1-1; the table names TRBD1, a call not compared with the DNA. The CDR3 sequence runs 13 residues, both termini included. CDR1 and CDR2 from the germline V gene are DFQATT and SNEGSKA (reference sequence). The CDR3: CSASQVAQTEALV.

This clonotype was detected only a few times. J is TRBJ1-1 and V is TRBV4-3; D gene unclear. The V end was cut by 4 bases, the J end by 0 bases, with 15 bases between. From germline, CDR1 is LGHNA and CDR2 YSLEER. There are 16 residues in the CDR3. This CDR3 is CASSPRPGGMNTEAFF. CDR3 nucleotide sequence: TGCGCCAGCAGCCCGAGACCTGGTGGGATGAACACTGAAGCTTTCTTT.

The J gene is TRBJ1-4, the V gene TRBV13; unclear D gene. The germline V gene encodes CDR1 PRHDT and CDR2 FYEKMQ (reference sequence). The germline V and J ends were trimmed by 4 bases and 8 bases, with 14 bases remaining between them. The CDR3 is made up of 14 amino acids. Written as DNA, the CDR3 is TGTGCCAGCAGCTCTTGCCTGTCAGGCGAAAAACTGTTTTTT. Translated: CASSSCLSGEKLFF.

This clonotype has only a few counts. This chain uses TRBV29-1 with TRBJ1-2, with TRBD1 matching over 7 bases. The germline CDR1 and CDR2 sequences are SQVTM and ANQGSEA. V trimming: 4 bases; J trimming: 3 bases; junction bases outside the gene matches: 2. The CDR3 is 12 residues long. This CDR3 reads CSVAQGDYGYTF. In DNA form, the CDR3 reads TGCAGCGTTGCGCAGGGGGACTATGGCTACACCTTC.

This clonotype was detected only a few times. CDR3 in DNA: TGTGCCAGCAGCACCCGACCCGGGACCTATGGCTACACCTTC. Translating gives CASSTRPGTYGYTF. The V gene is TRBV9, the J gene TRBJ1-2; possible D gene TRBD1, 5 bases. Per germline, CDR1 SGDLS and CDR2 YYNGEE. Trimming removed 4 bases at V and 4 bases at J, with 14 bases between. The CDR3 has 14 amino acids.

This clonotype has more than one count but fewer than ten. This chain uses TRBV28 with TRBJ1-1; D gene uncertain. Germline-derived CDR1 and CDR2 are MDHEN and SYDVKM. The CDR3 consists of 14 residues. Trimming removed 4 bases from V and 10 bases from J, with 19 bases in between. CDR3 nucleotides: TGTGCCAGCAGTTATGGACCGGCAGTTGATGGAGCTTTCTTT. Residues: CASSYGPAVDGAFF.

The CDR3: CAWGEITYEQYF. Here the CDR3 DNA reads TGTGCCTGGGGGGAGATTACCTACGAGCAGTACTTC. This chain joins TRBV30 and TRBJ2-7; D is possibly TRBD2 (5 bases). Germline loops: CDR1 GTSNPN, CDR2 SVGIG (reference sequence). V was pared by 5 bases and J by 2 bases, with 10 bases between. The CDR3 spans 12 residues.

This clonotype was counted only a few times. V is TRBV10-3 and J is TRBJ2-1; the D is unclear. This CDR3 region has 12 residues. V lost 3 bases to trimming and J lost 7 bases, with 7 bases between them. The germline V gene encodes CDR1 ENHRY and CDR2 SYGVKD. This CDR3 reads CAISERENEQFF. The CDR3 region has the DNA TGTGCCATCAGTGAAAGGGAAAATGAGCAGTTCTTC.

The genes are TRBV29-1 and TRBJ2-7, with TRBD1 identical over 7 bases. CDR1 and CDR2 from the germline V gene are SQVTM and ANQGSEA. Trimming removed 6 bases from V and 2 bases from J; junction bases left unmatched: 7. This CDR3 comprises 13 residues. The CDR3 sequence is CSVVVTGTYEQYF. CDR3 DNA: TGCAGCGTCGTAGTGACAGGGACCTACGAGCAGTACTTC.

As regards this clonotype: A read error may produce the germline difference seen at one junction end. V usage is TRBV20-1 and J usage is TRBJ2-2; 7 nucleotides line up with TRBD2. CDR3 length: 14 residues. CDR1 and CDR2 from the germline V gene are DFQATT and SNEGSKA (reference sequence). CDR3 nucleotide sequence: TGCAGTGCTGGGGGGAGGGAGTCCACCTGGGAGCTGTTTTTT. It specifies CSAGGRESTWELFF.

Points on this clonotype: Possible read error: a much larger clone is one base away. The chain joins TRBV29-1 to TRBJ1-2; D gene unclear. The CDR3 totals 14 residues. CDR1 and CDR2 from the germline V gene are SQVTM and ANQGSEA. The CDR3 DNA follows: TGCAGCGTTGTTGTGATGGGTTTGGACTATGGCCACACCTTC. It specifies CSVVVMGLDYGHTF.

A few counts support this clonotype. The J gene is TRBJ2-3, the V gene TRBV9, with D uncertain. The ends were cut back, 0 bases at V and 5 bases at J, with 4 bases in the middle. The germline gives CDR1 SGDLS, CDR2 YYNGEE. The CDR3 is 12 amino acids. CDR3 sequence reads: CASSVAGDTQYF. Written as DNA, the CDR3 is TGTGCCAGCAGCGTAGCAGGAGATACGCAGTATTTT.

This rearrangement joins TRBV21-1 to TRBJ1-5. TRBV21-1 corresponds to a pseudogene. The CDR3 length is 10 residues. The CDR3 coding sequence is TGTACCAGCAGCAATCAGCCCCAACATTTT. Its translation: CTSSNQPQHF.

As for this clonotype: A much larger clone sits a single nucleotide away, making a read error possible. The CDR3 nucleotides are TGTGCCAGCTCATCACAAGCAGGGCCAGGAAACACCATATATTTT. It encodes CASSSQAGPGNTIYF. This chain links TRBV18 with TRBJ1-3, with a possible D match to TRBD1 (5 bases). CDR3 length equals 15 residues. The germline CDR1 and CDR2 sequences are KGHSH and LQKENI. V lost 5 bases and J lost 4, with 15 bases in between.

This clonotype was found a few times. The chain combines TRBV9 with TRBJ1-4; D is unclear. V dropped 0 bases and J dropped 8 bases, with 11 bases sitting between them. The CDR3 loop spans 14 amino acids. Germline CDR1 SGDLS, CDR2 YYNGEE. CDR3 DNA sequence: TGTGCCAGCAGCGTAGGAGGAATTAAGGAAAAACTGTTTTTT. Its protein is CASSVGGIKEKLFF.

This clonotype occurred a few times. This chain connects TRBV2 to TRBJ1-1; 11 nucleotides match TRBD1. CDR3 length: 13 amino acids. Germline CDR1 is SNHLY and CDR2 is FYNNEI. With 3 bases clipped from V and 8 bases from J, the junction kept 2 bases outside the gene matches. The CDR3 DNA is TGTGCCAGCAGTGAGGACAGGGGGCTGGAAGCTTTCTTT. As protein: CASSEDRGLEAFF.

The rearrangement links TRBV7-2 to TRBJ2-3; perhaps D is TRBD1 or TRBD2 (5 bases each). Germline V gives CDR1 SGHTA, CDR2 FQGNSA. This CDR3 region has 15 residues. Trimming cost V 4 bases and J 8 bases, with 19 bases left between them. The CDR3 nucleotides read TGTGCCAGCAGCTGGGGACGGTTGAAGTCAGGTACGCAGTATTTT. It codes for CASSWGRLKSGTQYF.

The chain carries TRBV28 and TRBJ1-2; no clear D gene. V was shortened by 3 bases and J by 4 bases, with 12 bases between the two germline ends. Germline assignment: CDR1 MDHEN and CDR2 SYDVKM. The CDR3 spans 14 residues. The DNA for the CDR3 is TGTGCCAGCAGTTTGCCTCAAAAGAGCTATGGCTACACCTTC. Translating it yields CASSLPQKSYGYTF.

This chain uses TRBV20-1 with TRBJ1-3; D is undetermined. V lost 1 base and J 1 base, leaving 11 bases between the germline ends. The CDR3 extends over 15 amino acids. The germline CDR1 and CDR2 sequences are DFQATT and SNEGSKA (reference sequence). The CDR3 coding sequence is TGCAGTGCTAGAGGACCCTGGGGTTCTGGAAACACCATATATTTT. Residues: CSARGPWGSGNTIYF.

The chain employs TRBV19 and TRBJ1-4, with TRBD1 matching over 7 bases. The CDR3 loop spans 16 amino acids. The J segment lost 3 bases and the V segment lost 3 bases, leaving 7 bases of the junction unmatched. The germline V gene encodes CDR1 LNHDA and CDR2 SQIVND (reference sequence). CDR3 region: CASSIHHGTANEKLFF. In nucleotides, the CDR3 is TGTGCCAGTAGTATCCACCACGGGACAGCTAATGAAAAACTGTTTTTT. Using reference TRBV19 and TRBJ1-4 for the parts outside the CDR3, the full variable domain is DGGITQSPKYLFRKEGQNVTLSCEQNLNHDAMYWYRQDPGQGLRLIYYSQIVNDFQKGDIAEGYSVSREKKESFPLTVTSAQKNPTAFYLCASSIHHGTANEKLFFGSGTQLSVL.

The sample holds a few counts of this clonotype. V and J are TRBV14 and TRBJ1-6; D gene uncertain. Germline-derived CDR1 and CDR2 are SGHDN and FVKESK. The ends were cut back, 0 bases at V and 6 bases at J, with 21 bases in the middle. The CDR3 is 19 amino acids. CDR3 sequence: CASSQDFEGGPGGNSPLHF. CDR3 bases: TGTGCCAGCAGCCAAGATTTTGAAGGCGGCCCGGGCGGTAATTCACCCCTCCACTTT.